Shown below are 3 T cell receptor beta chains from a single sample sequenced in a study of blood T cell repertoires in COVID-19 (dated by TCRdb to the early 2020s). Library prep was done by the immunoSEQ multiplex PCR assay. This immuneACCESS table, as held by TCRdb, lists in-frame sequences with V and J called but not all clones. Of the missing ones, under half trace to an unresolved V gene in checked studies; the others have no known cause. The table for this sample lists 200,000 to 250,000 clones; 86% of them were counted only once. Less than 4.5% of the sample lies in the top ten. Sequenced sample: PBMCs or T cells enriched from blood (not recorded which). Receptor source: a woman in her 40s with acute COVID-19.

The rearrangement links TRBV13 to TRBJ1-1, with 9 bases fitting TRBD1. The V segment lost 3 bases and the J segment 11 bases; nucleotides outside the gene matches: 7. The CDR3 consists of 13 residues. Looked up from germline, CDR1 is PRHDT and CDR2 is FYEKMQ (reference sequence). Written as DNA, the CDR3 is TGTGCCAGCAGCTTCGCCGGGACAGGGTCCGCTTTCTTT. This encodes CASSFAGTGSAFF.

The chain uses TRBV20-1 and TRBJ1-2; D gene unclear. Per germline, CDR1 DFQATT and CDR2 SNEGSKA (reference sequence). The CDR3 is made up of 11 amino acids. Trimming removed 6 bases from V and 8 bases from J, with 13 bases in between. In nucleotides, the CDR3 is TGCAGTGCCACTATCCAGCCCGGCTACACCTTC. It encodes CSATIQPGYTF.

The V gene is TRBV3-1 (or the pseudogene TRBV3-2), the J gene TRBJ1-1; 10 nucleotides match TRBD1. This CDR3 has 15 residues. The V segment lost 5 bases and the J segment 3 bases; nucleotides outside the gene matches: 6. CDR1 LGHDT and CDR2 YNNKEL come from the germline V gene (reference sequence). In DNA, the CDR3 is TGTGCCAGCAGCGAAAGGACAGGGGGGTACACTGAAGCTTTCTTT. It codes for CASSERTGGYTEAFF.